These T cell receptor beta chains were read from a single sample in a study of shared clonotypes between healthy human individuals. Data came from immunoSEQ multiplex PCR; TCRdb stores just in-frame clones and leaves some out. Altogether about 1 million clones are present, 60% to 80% being singletons, with the ten largest covering roughly 1.5%. Specimen: memory CD4+ T cells sorted from blood. All receptors come from a man aged 18 to 30 in good health. Each CDR3 is given with its conserved first and last residue.

j_call	v_call	cdr3_aa
TRBJ1-2	TRBV10-3	CAISGDRHGYTF
TRBJ1-1	TRBV18	CASSPSSQTEAFF
TRBJ2-2	TRBV5-8	CASSLLAGVSTGELFF
TRBJ2-7	TRBV2	CASSMRAEQYF
TRBJ2-3	TRBV7-2	CASSLPPPRTDTQYF
TRBJ2-5	TRBV10-1	CASSASLGGGTQYF
TRBJ2-5	TRBV4-3	CASSQDPLYQETQYF
TRBJ2-2	TRBV10-3	CATRTGGTGELFF
TRBJ2-7	TRBV11-2	CASSLASGTQYEQYF
TRBJ2-3	TRBV5-1	CASSLRHAVQDTQYF
TRBJ1-2	TRBV7-2	CASSPRGNYGYTF
TRBJ1-6	TRBV7-8	CASSLARGGNSPLHF
TRBJ2-2	TRBV11-3	CASSPRGAGVSAGELFF
TRBJ1-1	TRBV7-2	CASSSSGGIVQAFF
TRBJ2-3	TRBV5-1	CASSLDGLAGDTQYF